This T cell receptor (beta chain) was found in a study of blood T cell repertoires in COVID-19 (dated by TCRdb to about 2020). Describing the broader study: The collaborator samples originated in the United States, Italy and Spain and spanned the acute and convalescent phases of COVID-19. Nearly every sample came with metadata listing a de-identified subject ID, COVID-19 status, age in years and sex. The material from the prospective study consisted of cDNA or gDNA derived from T cells, B-cell-depleted T cells, or PBMCs. Samples were obtained from the ongoing ImmuneRACE study (first 160 participants) and from 1,254 subjects provided by 6 global collaborators. Where HLA class I and class II types were available, the types were taken from metadata supplied by the sample provider, not from assay-based typing. Subjects who had been exposed to COVID-19, were actively infected with it, or had recovered from it provided the deeply sampled blood TCRbeta repertoires that made up the dataset. The repertoires were released in a freely available public database meant as a resource for research on the immune response to SARS-CoV-2.

TCRbeta CDR3 regions were amplified from genomic DNA using the immunoSEQ Assay, a bias-controlled multiplex PCR. The original pipeline was this. Nucleated cell counts per sample were estimated from amplification of reference gene primers within the assay. To quantify the absolute abundance of each unique TCRbeta CDR3 rearrangement, sequence reads were collapsed and filtered. For each sample, productive Simpson clonality was calculated as the square root of Simpson's diversity index across productive rearrangements. Imported from immuneACCESS, the table was reduced by TCRdb to in-frame sequences with V and J called. These copies leave out some clones; in studies compared against another copy, an unresolved V gene accounts for under half, and the cause of the remainder is not known. That table supplies the V and J calls and clone size; D and trimming were determined from the DNA. The sample has fewer than 350,000 clones on record, around 88% of them singletons. The top ten clonotypes cover about 1.5% of the sample.

Between the V and J ends, shortened by 6 bases and 4 bases respectively, the junction contains 12 bases. From cysteine to phenylalanine, the CDR3 is 13 amino acids long. Solely the CDR3 DNA is kept, with 39 bases framed from the first base. Taken from the germline V gene, the CDR1 and CDR2 loops are MNHEY and SVGAGI. The investigation overall reported the following: The amount of clinical and demographic metadata varied by source and participant and was provided uncurated.

At one collaborating source in Seattle, patients were enrolled during active infection and were followed longitudinally through the course of disease. The collaborating institutions used their own protocols to collect whole blood in K2EDTA tubes. Collaborator samples were shipped for TCRbeta analysis as frozen whole blood, isolated PBMCs, or DNA extracted from either sample type. For this clone: What antigen it recognizes has not been identified. One base away there is no much larger clone; base qualities are not given.

Sequencing used peripheral blood. The receptor's source is a woman under 40 with COVID-19, enrolled during active disease. This receptor chain uses TRBV6-5 and TRBJ1-1; no D gene can be assigned with confidence. The nucleotide sequence is given as TGTGCCAGCAGCCTTGGTCTAGCCACTGAAGCTTTCTTT. This gives the protein CASSLGLATEAFF.